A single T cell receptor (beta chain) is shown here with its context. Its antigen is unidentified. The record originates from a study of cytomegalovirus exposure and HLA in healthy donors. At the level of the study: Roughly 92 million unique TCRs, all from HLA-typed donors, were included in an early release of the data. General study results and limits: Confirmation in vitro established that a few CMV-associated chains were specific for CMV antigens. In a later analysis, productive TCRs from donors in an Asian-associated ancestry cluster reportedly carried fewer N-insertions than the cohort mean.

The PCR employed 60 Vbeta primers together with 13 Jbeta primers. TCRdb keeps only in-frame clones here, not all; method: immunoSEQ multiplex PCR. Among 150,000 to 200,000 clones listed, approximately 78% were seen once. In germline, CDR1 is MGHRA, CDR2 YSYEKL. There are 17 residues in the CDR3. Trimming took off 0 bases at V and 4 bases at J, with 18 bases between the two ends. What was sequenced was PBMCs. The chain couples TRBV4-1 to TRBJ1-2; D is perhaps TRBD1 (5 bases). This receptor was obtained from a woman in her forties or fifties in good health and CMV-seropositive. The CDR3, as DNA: TGCGCCAGCAGCCAAGATGGGGGGGTGAGTCGTTTCTATGGCTACACCTTC. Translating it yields CASSQDGGVSRFYGYTF.